A selection of T cell receptor beta chains follows, all from one sample in a study of blood T cell repertoires in COVID-19. Profiled with immunoSEQ multiplex PCR; TCRdb holds only in-frame clones, not every one. The sample lists roughly 73,000 clones, 86% occurring once. Sequences were obtained from peripheral blood. These TCRs come from a man between 70 and 80 years old with active COVID-19. CDR3s leave out the opening cysteine and the closing phenylalanine or tryptophan. The D gene is left open where the match is weak.

D gene: NA
J gene: TRBJ2-5
V gene: TRBV14
CDR3 protein: ARPQGFPPQETQY

D gene: NA
J gene: TRBJ2-3
V gene: TRBV6-5
CDR3 protein: ASSPPGLRTDTQY

D gene: NA
J gene: TRBJ1-2
V gene: TRBV10-3
CDR3 protein: AISESGRGGGYT

D gene: TRBD2
J gene: TRBJ2-7
V gene: TRBV7-9
CDR3 protein: ASTPLAASYEQY

D gene: TRBD1
J gene: TRBJ2-5
V gene: TRBV18
CDR3 protein: ASTPTGRETQY

D gene: NA
J gene: TRBJ2-3
V gene: TRBV3-1/TRBV3-2
CDR3 protein: ATGNRGTDTQY

D gene: TRBD2
J gene: TRBJ2-2
V gene: TRBV5-1
CDR3 protein: ASSSPTSGRLAGELF

D gene: NA
J gene: TRBJ1-5
V gene: TRBV12-5
CDR3 protein: ASGLQGGGQPQH

D gene: NA
J gene: TRBJ2-7
V gene: TRBV21-1
CDR3 protein: ASGGRGTYEQY

D gene: TRBD2
J gene: TRBJ2-3
V gene: TRBV5-4
CDR3 protein: ASSLSGSGAYTQY

D gene: TRBD1
J gene: TRBJ2-5
V gene: TRBV7-2
CDR3 protein: ASNQGAPQETQY

D gene: TRBD2
J gene: TRBJ2-1
V gene: TRBV30
CDR3 protein: AWSEWVGGSSYNEQF

D gene: NA
J gene: TRBJ2-3
V gene: TRBV30
CDR3 protein: AWRGGPSTDTQY

D gene: TRBD2
J gene: TRBJ2-2
V gene: TRBV3-1/TRBV3-2
CDR3 protein: ASSQAGTSPRELF

D gene: NA
J gene: TRBJ2-7
V gene: TRBV6-2/TRBV6-3
CDR3 protein: ASSYGGSENSWGQY